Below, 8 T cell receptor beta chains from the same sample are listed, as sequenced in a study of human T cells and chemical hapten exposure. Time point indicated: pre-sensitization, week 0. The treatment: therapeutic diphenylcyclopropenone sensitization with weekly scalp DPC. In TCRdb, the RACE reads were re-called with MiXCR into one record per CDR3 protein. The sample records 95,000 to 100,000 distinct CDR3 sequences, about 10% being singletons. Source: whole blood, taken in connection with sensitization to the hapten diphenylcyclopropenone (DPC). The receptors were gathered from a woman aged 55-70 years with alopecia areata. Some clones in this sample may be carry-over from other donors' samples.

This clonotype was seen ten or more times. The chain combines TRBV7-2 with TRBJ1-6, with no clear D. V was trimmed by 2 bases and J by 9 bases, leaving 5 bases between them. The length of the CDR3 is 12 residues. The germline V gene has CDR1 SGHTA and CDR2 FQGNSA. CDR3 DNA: TGTGCCAGCAGCTTACCTAGTTCACCCCTCCACTTT. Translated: CASSLPSSPLHF.

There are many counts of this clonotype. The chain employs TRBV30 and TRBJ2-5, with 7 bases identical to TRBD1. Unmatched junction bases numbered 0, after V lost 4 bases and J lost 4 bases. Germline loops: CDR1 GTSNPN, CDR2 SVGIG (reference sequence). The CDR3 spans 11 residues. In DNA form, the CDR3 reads TGTGCCTGGAACAGGGGAGAGACCCAGTACTTC. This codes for CAWNRGETQYF.

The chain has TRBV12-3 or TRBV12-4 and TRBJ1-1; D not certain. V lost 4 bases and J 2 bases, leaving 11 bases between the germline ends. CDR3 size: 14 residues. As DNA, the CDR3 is TGTGCCAGCAGTTGGGCAATGGGTAACACTGAAGCTTTCTTT. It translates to CASSWAMGNTEAFF.

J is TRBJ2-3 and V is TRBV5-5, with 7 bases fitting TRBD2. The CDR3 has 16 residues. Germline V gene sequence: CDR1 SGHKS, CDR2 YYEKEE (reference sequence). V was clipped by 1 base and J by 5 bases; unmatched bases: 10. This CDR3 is CASSLSSSGVVDTQYF. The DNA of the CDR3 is TGTGCCAGCAGCTTGAGTTCCAGCGGGGTGGTAGATACGCAGTATTTT.

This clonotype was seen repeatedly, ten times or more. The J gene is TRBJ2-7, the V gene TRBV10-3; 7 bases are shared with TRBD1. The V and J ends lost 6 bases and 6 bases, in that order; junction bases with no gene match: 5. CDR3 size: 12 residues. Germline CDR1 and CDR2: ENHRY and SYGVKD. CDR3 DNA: TGTGCCATCAGATCTAACAGGGGCGAGCAGTACTTC. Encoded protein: CAIRSNRGEQYF.

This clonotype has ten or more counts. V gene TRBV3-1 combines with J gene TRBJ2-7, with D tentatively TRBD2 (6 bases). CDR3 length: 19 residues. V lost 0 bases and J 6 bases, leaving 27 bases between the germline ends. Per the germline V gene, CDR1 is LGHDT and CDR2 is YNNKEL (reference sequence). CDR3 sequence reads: CASSQDGPGGDASSREQYF. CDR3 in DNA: TGTGCCAGCAGCCAAGATGGGCCAGGAGGGGATGCTTCCTCTCGCGAGCAGTACTTC.

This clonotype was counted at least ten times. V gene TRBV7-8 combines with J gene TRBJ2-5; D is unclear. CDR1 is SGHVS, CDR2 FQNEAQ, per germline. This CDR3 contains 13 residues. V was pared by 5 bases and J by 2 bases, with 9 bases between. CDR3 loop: CASSPPKQETQYF. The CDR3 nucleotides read TGTGCCAGCAGCCCACCTAAACAAGAGACCCAGTACTTC.

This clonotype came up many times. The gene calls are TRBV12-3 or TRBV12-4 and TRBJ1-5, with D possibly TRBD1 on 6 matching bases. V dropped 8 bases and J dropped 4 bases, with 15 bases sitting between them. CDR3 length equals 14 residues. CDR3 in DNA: TGTGCCAGCCGTCAGGGGACTTGGAATCAGCCCCAGCATTTT. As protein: CASRQGTWNQPQHF.